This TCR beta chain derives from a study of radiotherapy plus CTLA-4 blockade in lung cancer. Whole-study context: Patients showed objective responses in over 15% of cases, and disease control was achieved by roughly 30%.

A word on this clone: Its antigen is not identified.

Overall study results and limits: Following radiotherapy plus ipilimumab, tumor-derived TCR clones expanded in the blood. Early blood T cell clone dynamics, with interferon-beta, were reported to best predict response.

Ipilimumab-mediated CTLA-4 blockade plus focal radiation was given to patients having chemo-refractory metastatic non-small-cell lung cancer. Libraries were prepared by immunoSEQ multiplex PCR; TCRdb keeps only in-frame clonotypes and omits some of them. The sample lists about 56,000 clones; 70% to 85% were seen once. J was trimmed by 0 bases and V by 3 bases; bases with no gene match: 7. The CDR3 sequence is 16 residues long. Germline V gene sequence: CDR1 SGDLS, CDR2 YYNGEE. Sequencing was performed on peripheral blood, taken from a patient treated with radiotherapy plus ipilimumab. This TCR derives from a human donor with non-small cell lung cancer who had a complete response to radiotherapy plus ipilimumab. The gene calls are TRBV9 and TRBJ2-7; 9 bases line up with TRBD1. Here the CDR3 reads CASSETGTGLSYEQYF. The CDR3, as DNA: TGTGCCAGCAGCGAGACCGGGACAGGGCTCTCCTACGAGCAGTACTTC. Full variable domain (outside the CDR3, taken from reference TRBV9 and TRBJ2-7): DSGVTQTPKHLITATGQRVTLRCSPRSGDLSVYWYQQSLDQGLQFLIQYYNGEERAKGNILERFSAQQFPDLHSELNLSSLELGDSALYFCASSETGTGLSYEQYFGPGTRLTVT.